This T cell receptor beta chain was observed in a study of response to subunit inactivated influenza vaccine. This clonotype was picked up a small number of times. Its antigen is as yet unknown. Germline V gives CDR1 SNHLY, CDR2 FYNNEI. The length of the CDR3 is 13 residues. Trimming took off 9 bases at V and 0 bases at J, with 8 bases between the two ends. Findings and caveats of the study: It was the authors' suggestion that each seasonal influenza vaccination recruits few new T cells.

TCRdb analysed the RT-PCR reads with MiXCR anew, one entry per CDR3 protein. The table records about 520,000 distinct CDR3 sequences, less than 7.5% of them present only once. This clonotype was obtained from a man between 45 and 75 years old who received an inactivated influenza vaccine. This rearrangement joins TRBV2 to TRBJ2-2, with D possibly matching TRBD1 (5 bases). The specimen comprised PBMCs from blood, sampled 23 to 25 months after vaccination. The CDR3 DNA reads TGTGCCAGTAGACAGTCGAACACCGGGGAGCTGTTTTTT. Residues: CASRQSNTGELFF.